In its sample, the clone carrying this TCR beta chain was seen a few times. Trimming took off 2 bases at V and 4 bases at J, with 7 bases between the two ends. Germline V lookup: CDR1 SGHDT, CDR2 YYEEEE. The CDR3 has 13 residues. The data originate from a study of blood T cell repertoires in COVID-19. At the level of the study: From the United States, Italy and Spain came samples of acute and convalescent COVID-19.

TCRdb's table, derived via immunoSEQ multiplex PCR, lists solely in-frame clones and lacks some. Among hundreds of thousands of clones listed, 80% to 90% were seen once. Sequenced material: peripheral blood. This chain links TRBV5-6 with TRBJ2-1, with no clear D. This sequence originates from a woman of 80 years or more with active or convalescent COVID-19. Here the CDR3 reads CASSFRLYNEQFF. In DNA, the CDR3 is TGTGCCAGCAGCTTTCGTCTTTACAATGAGCAGTTCTTC. The full variable domain, its missing parts supplied by reference TRBV5-6 and TRBJ2-1, is DAGVTQSPTHLIKTRGQQVTLRCSPKSGHDTVSWYQQALGQGPQFIFQYYEEEERQRGNFPDRFSGHQFPNYSSELNVNALLLGDSALYLCASSFRLYNEQFFGPGTRLTVL.